This note documents a single T cell receptor beta chain sequence. The CDR3 contains 16 residues. The trim removed 1 base at V and 6 bases at J, leaving 5 bases unmatched. Germline V gene lookup returns CDR1 SGHTA and CDR2 FQGNSA. Methods used by the authors: For nucleated cells, counts were estimated from reference gene primer amplification. Assay: immunoSEQ multiplex PCR; the TCRdb copy retains only in-frame clones and omits some. For V, J and clone size, that table is used; D and trimming come from the DNA. The profile shows 200,000 to 250,000 clones, about 88% of them singletons. The data stem from a study of blood T cell repertoires in COVID-19. Study details: Samples of COVID-19 (acute and convalescent) were obtained from the United States, Italy and Spain.

Sequenced: peripheral blood. This sequence was found in a woman aged 40 to 49 who had recovered from COVID-19. The chain is built from TRBV7-2 and TRBJ2-1; 11 nucleotides line up with TRBD2. Written as DNA, the CDR3 is TGTGCCAGCAGCTTAGGGGCTAGCGGGGGGACCAATGAGCAGTTCTTC. This translates into CASSLGASGGTNEQFF.